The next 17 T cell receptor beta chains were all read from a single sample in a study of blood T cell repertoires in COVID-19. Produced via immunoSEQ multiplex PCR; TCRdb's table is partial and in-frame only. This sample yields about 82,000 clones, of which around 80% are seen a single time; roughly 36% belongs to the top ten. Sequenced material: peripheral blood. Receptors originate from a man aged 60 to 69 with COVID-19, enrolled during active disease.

The CDR3 DNA is TGTGCCAGCAGCTCCTATAGAGGACTAGCGGGGGTCACAGATACGCAGTATTTT. This translates into CASSSYRGLAGVTDTQYF. This chain joins TRBV7-3 and TRBJ2-3; TRBD2 matches 13 bases. V lost 4 bases, J lost 2 bases, and 9 bases stayed unmatched. Germline V lookup: CDR1 SGHTA, CDR2 FQGTGA. This CDR3 contains 18 residues. The variable domain in full, with the rest retrieved from reference TRBV7-3 and TRBJ2-3, is GAGVSQTPSNKVTEKGKYVELRCDPISGHTALYWYRQSLGQGPEFLIYFQGTGAADDSGLPNDRFFAVRPEGSVSTLKIQRTERGDSAVYLCASSSYRGLAGVTDTQYFGPGTRLTVL.

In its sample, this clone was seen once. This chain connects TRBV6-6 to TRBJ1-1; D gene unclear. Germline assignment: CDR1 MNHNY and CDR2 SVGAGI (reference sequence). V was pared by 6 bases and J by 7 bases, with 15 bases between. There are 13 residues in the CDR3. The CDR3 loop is CASRTAGQHEAFF. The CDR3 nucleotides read TGTGCCAGCAGAACGGCAGGCCAACATGAAGCTTTCTTT.

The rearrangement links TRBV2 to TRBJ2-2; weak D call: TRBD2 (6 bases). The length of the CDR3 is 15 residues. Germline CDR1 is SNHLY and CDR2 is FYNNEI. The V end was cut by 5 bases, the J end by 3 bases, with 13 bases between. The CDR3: CASSFPGVDTGELFF. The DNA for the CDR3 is TGTGCCAGCAGTTTCCCGGGGGTGGACACCGGGGAGCTGTTTTTT.

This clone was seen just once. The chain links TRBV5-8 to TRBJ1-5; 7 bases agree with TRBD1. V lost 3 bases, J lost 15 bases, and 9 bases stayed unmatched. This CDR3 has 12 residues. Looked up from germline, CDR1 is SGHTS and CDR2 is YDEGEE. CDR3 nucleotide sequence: TGTGCCAGCAGCTCAAGACAGGGCCACCCGCATTTT. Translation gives CASSSRQGHPHF.

The CDR3 DNA sequence: TGCGCCAGCAGCTTGATTGCGGGCGGGGGAGAGACCCAGTACTTC. Translation: CASSLIAGGGETQYF. The chain carries TRBV5-1 and TRBJ2-5, with 7 bases aligning to TRBD2. The V segment lost 1 base and the J segment 4 bases; nucleotides outside the gene matches: 7. The CDR3 totals 15 residues. Germline-derived CDR1 and CDR2 are SGHRS and YFSETQ.

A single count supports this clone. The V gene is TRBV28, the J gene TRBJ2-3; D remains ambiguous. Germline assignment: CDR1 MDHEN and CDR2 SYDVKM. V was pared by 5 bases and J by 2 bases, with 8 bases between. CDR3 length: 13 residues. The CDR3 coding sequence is TGTGCCAGCAGTCCCTGGCCCACAGATACGCAGTATTTT. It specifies CASSPWPTDTQYF.

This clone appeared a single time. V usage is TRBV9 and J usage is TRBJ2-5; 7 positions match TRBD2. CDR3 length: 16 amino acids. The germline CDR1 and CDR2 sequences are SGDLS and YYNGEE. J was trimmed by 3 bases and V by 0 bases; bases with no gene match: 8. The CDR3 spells CASSVGGGRVEETQYF. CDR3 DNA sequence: TGTGCCAGCAGCGTAGGTGGCGGGAGAGTCGAAGAGACCCAGTACTTC.

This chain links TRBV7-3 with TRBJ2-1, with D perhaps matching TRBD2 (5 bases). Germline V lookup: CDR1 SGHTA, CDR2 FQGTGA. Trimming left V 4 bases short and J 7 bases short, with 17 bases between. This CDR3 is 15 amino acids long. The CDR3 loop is CASSSLARDGNEQFF. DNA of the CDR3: TGTGCCAGCAGCTCCCTAGCTAGGGATGGGAATGAGCAGTTCTTC. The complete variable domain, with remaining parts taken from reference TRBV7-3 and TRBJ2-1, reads GAGVSQTPSNKVTEKGKYVELRCDPISGHTALYWYRQSLGQGPEFLIYFQGTGAADDSGLPNDRFFAVRPEGSVSTLKIQRTERGDSAVYLCASSSLARDGNEQFFGPGTRLTVL.

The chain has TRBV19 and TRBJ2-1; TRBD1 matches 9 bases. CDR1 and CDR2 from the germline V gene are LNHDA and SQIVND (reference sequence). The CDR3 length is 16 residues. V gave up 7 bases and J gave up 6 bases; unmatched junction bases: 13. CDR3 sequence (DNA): TGTGCCAGTACCACAACCGGGACAGGGCCGGGCAATGAGCAGTTCTTC. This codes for CASTTTGTGPGNEQFF.

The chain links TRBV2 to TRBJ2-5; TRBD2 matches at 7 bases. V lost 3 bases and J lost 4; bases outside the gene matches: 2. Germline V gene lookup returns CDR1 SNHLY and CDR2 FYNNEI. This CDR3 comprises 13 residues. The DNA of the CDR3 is TGTGCCAGCAGTGACGGGGGGTCAGAGACCCAGTACTTC. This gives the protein CASSDGGSETQYF.

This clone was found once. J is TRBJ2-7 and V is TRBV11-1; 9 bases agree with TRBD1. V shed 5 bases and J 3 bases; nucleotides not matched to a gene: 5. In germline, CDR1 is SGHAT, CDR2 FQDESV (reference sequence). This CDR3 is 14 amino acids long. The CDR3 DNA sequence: TGTGCCAGCAGCCATGGACAGGGGAACTACGAGCAGTACTTC. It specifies CASSHGQGNYEQYF.

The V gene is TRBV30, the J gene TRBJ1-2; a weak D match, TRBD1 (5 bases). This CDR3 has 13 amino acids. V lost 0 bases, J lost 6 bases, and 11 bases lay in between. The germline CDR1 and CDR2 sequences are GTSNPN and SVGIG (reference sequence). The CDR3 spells CAWSVQAGHGYTF. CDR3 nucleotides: TGTGCCTGGAGTGTACAGGCAGGGCATGGCTACACCTTC. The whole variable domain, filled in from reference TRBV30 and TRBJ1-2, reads SQTIHQWPATLVQPVGSPLSLECTVEGTSNPNLYWYRQAAGRGLQLLFYSVGIGQISSEVPQNLSASRPQDRQFILSSKKLLLSDSGFYLCAWSVQAGHGYTFGSGTRLTVV.

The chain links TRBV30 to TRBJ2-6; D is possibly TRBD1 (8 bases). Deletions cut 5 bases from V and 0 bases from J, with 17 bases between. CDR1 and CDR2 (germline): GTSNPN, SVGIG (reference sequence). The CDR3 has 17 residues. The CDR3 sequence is CAWDGQGGDSGANVLTF. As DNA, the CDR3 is TGTGCCTGGGACGGACAGGGAGGGGACTCTGGGGCCAACGTCCTGACTTTC.

CDR3 coding DNA: TGCGCCAGCAGCCACAGTCAGGGGCTCGACTATGGCTACACCTTC. Translated: CASSHSQGLDYGYTF. The chain has TRBV4-1 and TRBJ1-2, with D maybe TRBD1 (6 bases). The germline gives CDR1 MGHRA, CDR2 YSYEKL. Trimming stripped 3 bases from V and 3 bases from J, with 14 bases between. The CDR3 extends over 15 amino acids.

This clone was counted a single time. DNA for the CDR3: TGTGCCAGCAGCTTAGCGGGCCAGCGGGGAGAGACCCAGTACTTC. Translation gives CASSLAGQRGETQYF. This chain links TRBV11-2 with TRBJ2-5, with 7 bases identical to TRBD2. The germline CDR1 and CDR2 sequences are SGHAT and FQNNGV. The junction had 6 bases not matched to a gene; V was cut back by 1 base and J by 4 bases. There are 15 residues in the CDR3.

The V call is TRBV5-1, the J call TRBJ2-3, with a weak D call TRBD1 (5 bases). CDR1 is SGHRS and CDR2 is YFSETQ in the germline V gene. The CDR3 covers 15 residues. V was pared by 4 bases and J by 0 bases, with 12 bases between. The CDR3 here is CASSRTPSSTDTQYF. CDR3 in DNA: TGCGCCAGCAGCCGGACACCTTCTAGCACAGATACGCAGTATTTT.

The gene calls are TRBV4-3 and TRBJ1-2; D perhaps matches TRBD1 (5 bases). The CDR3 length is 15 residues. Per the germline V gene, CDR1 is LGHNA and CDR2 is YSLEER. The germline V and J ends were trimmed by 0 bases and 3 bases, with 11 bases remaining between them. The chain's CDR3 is CASSQDDSYYYGYTF. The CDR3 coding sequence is TGCGCCAGCAGCCAAGATGACAGCTACTACTATGGCTACACCTTC.